This TCR beta chain was retrieved from a study of T-cell memory formation after mild COVID-19. Study context: In these data, TCR clusters were largely donor specific.

This clonotype appeared a few times. A 5'RACE reaction primed in the constant segment made cDNA libraries of TCR alpha and TCR beta, and these carried sample barcodes and UMIs. TCRdb ran MiXCR on the 5' RACE reads and lists one entry per CDR3 protein. The table shows roughly 550,000 distinct CDR3 sequences, with 20% occurring only once. After removal of 5 bases from V and 2 bases from J, the junction contained 8 bases not matched to a gene. Germline V lookup: CDR1 SGHRS, CDR2 YFSETQ. The CDR3 length is 15 residues. Sequencing was done on a sample of PBMCs or a T cell subset sorted from them (not recorded which). The genes are TRBV5-1 and TRBJ2-7; 9 positions agree with TRBD2. This clonotype was sampled from an adult woman who had mild COVID-19 (a few samples of this study predate the infection). Cell type and time point are not known. CDR3 nucleotides: TGCGCCAGCAGAACTTCCTTAGCGGGAGCCTACGAGCAGTACTTC. This codes for CASRTSLAGAYEQYF.